This TCR beta chain appears in the sequencing data of a study of STAT5B mutations in CD4+ large granular lymphocyte leukemia (dated by TCRdb to between 2022 and 2023). Notes on the research overall: Among healthy controls, the CDR3 'QG' motif was associated with a particular HLA allele. Flow cytometry on FACSCanto II or FACSVerse showed that the purified fractions were more than 95% pure among lymphocytes. TCRbeta repertoires of CD4+ T-cell large granular lymphocyte leukemia patients were compared with those of healthy blood donors.

Including the terminal cysteine and phenylalanine, the CDR3 comprises 15 residues. Just the 45-base CDR3 DNA is kept, in frame starting at base 1. The germline V gene (reference sequence) gives CDR1 as WNHNN and CDR2 as SYGVQD. After removal of 10 bases from V and 5 bases from J, the junction retains 12 bases not matched to a gene. Summary of the overall study and its limitations: Enrichment of TRBV06-family usage was observed among the top patient clones (8/27) relative to healthy controls (2/35). Main leukemic clonotypes were private to each patient, although under 30% appeared at low frequency in other patients' non-leukemic repertoires. CD4-sorted patient repertoires appeared more clonal than healthy CD4+ repertoires, and this difference persisted after removing the putative leukemic clones. Data were not HLA-matched; higher clonality in CD4+ versus CD8+ T-LGLL could reflect the relatively small sample size.

The immunoSEQ assay at survey resolution was used to sequence TCRbeta rearrangements from genomic DNA. The source study handled its data this way. In the TCR sequencing data, the smallest productive clonotype frequency that could be detected was 2.59 x 10-5. Analyses included only productive TCRbeta rearrangements, meaning complete and in-frame sequences. Clonality for each sample was calculated as Simpson clonality in the immunoSEQ Analyzer version 3.0. Based on frequency, clones were grouped as very rare, small, medium, large (1-20%) or hyperexpanded (>20%). Generation probabilities were estimated with OLGA 1.2.3, V-gene circos plots were generated with VDJtools, specificities were searched for in VDJdb, and CDR3 motifs were identified with GLIPH. What TCRdb holds here is the immuneACCESS table cut down to in-frame rearrangements. Part of the clones is not present; checked against another copy, under half of the missing clones reflect an unresolved V gene, and the others are unexplained. The DNA was the basis for D and trimming; V, J and clone size are from that table. This sample has under 35,000 clones in its table, and roughly 89% of those were observed once. About 0.41% of the sample lies in the top ten.

The healthy controls were 37 blood donors, and the buffy coats of these donors were supplied by the Finnish Red Cross blood service. All TCR-sequenced material derived from peripheral blood: patient blood samples and healthy donor buffy coats. Ficoll-Hypaque gradient centrifugation was used to isolate peripheral blood mononuclear cells. Magnetic purification was used to isolate CD4+ cells from the buffy coats of the healthy controls. Genomic DNA was extracted using the Gentra Puregene Cell and Tissue kit, and a Qubit 2.0 fluorometer was used to quantify it. As concerns this clone: The target of this receptor is not known. Within one base of it there is no much larger clone, and no base qualities were kept.

Sequenced material: CD4+ T cells from blood buffy coats. The V and J segments used are TRBV10-1 and TRBJ2-5, with TRBD1 matching 11 junction bases. This sequence was found in a human donor in good health. The base sequence is TGCGCCACCATGTTTCCGGGACAGGGGGTGGAGACCCAGTACTTC. Its protein reads: CATMFPGQGVETQYF.